A selection of T cell receptor beta chains follows, all from one sample in a study of regulatory T cells in long-lasting Graves disease. TCRdb reanalysed the multiplex PCR reads using MiXCR and keeps one entry per CDR3 protein. The sample has about 430,000 distinct CDR3 sequences, under 25% seen once; the top ten hold more than 13%. Sequencing used peripheral blood mononuclear cells (PBMCs), obtained when the disease was refractory, from a patient treated with antithyroid drugs. The receptors here all came from a female donor with Graves disease. The conserved cysteine and the conserved F or W are not part of the CDR3 here.

>12|TRBJ1-5|TRBV7-8
ASSATGVGQPQH
>15|TRBJ2-1|TRBV6-9
ASSYGVSESSYNEQF
>12|TRBJ1-1|TRBV27
ASSLSPGHTEAF
>12|TRBJ1-4|TRBV6-1
ASSEAGQGEKLF
>10|TRBJ1-1|TRBV30
AWSVGGTEAF
>14|TRBJ2-7|TRBV28
ASSPPLPGAIYEQY
>15|TRBJ2-5|TRBV18
ASSPPGQIPLGETQY
>12|TRBJ2-7|TRBV20-1
SARDRPRTYEQY
>13|TRBJ2-1|TRBV7-8
ASSLSTGEYNEQF
>12|TRBJ2-2|TRBV29-1
SASTGANTGELF
>11|TRBJ1-5|TRBV30
AWSPQGNQPQH
>11|TRBJ1-2|TRBV24-1
ATSDDTGHGYT
>10|TRBJ2-2|TRBV6-1
ASSPRPGELF
>12|TRBJ1-1|TRBV5-1
ASAVRGPGTEAF
>12|TRBJ2-5|TRBV5-1
ASSWDSYQETQY
>12|TRBJ2-2|TRBV30
AWSETGDTGELF
>11|TRBJ2-7|TRBV7-9
ASIETETYEQY
>12|TRBJ2-7|TRBV7-2
ASSTSGNSYEQY
>12|TRBJ2-7|TRBV19
ASSIVSTSSEQY
>11|TRBJ2-2|TRBV18
ASSPGTPGELF